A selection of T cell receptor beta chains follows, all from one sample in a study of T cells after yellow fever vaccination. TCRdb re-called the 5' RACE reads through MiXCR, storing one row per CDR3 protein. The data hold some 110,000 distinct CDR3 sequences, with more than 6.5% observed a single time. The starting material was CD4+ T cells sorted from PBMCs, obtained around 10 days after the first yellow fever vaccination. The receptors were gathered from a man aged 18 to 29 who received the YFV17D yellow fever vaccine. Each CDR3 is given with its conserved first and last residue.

CDR3 protein: CASSSTGAWQPQHF
V gene: TRBV5-8
J gene: TRBJ1-5

CDR3 protein: CASSLRREFTDTQYF
V gene: TRBV5-6
J gene: TRBJ2-3

CDR3 protein: CASSLFAGASYNEQFF
V gene: TRBV7-6
J gene: TRBJ2-1

CDR3 protein: CASSNWGGWQETQYF
V gene: TRBV12-3/TRBV12-4
J gene: TRBJ2-5

CDR3 protein: CASSRPSLSTDTQYF
V gene: TRBV7-9
J gene: TRBJ2-3

CDR3 protein: CASSGTSGGAWNEQFF
V gene: TRBV5-1
J gene: TRBJ2-1

CDR3 protein: CSARDPQGAGELFF
V gene: TRBV20-1
J gene: TRBJ2-2

CDR3 protein: CASSLARGPYEQYF
V gene: TRBV7-6
J gene: TRBJ2-7

CDR3 protein: CSARSYNEQFF
V gene: TRBV20-1
J gene: TRBJ2-1

CDR3 protein: CASSQSYLPQGGPEDRLEEQYF
V gene: TRBV23-1
J gene: TRBJ2-7

CDR3 protein: CASSPSSGASYEQYF
V gene: TRBV18
J gene: TRBJ2-7

CDR3 protein: CASRAGGTGANVLTF
V gene: TRBV28
J gene: TRBJ2-6

CDR3 protein: CASGQGGPDTQYF
V gene: TRBV6-2/TRBV6-3
J gene: TRBJ2-3

CDR3 protein: CASSVRQTGYTF
V gene: TRBV19
J gene: TRBJ1-2

CDR3 protein: CASRGYRGPYNEQFF
V gene: TRBV5-6
J gene: TRBJ2-1

CDR3 protein: CASSLLGEQYF
V gene: TRBV11-2
J gene: TRBJ2-7

CDR3 protein: CASSYSTESSGNTIYF
V gene: TRBV6-5
J gene: TRBJ1-3

CDR3 protein: CASSPYNSYEQYF
V gene: TRBV7-3
J gene: TRBJ2-7

CDR3 protein: CASSLGIGTLSTDTQYF
V gene: TRBV5-1
J gene: TRBJ2-3

CDR3 protein: CASSPSVTGELFF
V gene: TRBV12-3/TRBV12-4
J gene: TRBJ2-2

CDR3 protein: CACHGRADTQYF
V gene: TRBV6-5
J gene: TRBJ2-3

CDR3 protein: CASSPRDIQETQYF
V gene: TRBV7-8
J gene: TRBJ2-5

CDR3 protein: CASSLGTGAGEQYF
V gene: TRBV18
J gene: TRBJ2-7

CDR3 protein: CATDGQGAWGNYGYTF
V gene: TRBV11-2
J gene: TRBJ1-2

CDR3 protein: CAIAAVRARYGYTF
V gene: TRBV10-3
J gene: TRBJ1-2

CDR3 protein: CSANRGGGSTNEKLFF
V gene: TRBV20-1
J gene: TRBJ1-4

CDR3 protein: CASSLVLVETQYF
V gene: TRBV7-2
J gene: TRBJ2-5

CDR3 protein: CSARDGGAHYEQYF
V gene: TRBV20-1
J gene: TRBJ2-7

CDR3 protein: CASSSPTNTGELFF
V gene: TRBV5-1
J gene: TRBJ2-2

CDR3 protein: CATNWAGYSTGELFF
V gene: TRBV28
J gene: TRBJ2-2

CDR3 protein: CSAARLAGITGELFF
V gene: TRBV20-1
J gene: TRBJ2-2

CDR3 protein: CACCQDREEISYNSPLHF
V gene: TRBV3-1
J gene: TRBJ1-6

CDR3 protein: CAAQRDFSYNSPLHF
V gene: TRBV2
J gene: TRBJ1-6

CDR3 protein: CASSPGDTGTGELFF
V gene: TRBV5-1
J gene: TRBJ2-2

CDR3 protein: CAIGPGAGLANTGELFF
V gene: TRBV5-4
J gene: TRBJ2-2

CDR3 protein: CASSPPGARETQYF
V gene: TRBV18
J gene: TRBJ2-5

CDR3 protein: CASSQGPLAGGTDTQYF
V gene: TRBV4-1
J gene: TRBJ2-3

CDR3 protein: CALPQEPQHF
V gene: TRBV7-9
J gene: TRBJ1-5

CDR3 protein: CASSLACLVKETQYF
V gene: TRBV7-2
J gene: TRBJ2-5

CDR3 protein: CASTRGVIAGGTNTGELFF
V gene: TRBV9
J gene: TRBJ2-2

CDR3 protein: CSAGTPNTEAFF
V gene: TRBV29-1
J gene: TRBJ1-1

CDR3 protein: CASSLGIQDQQYF
V gene: TRBV5-1
J gene: TRBJ2-7

CDR3 protein: CSATSPPAGRYTGELFF
V gene: TRBV20-1
J gene: TRBJ2-2